The clone carrying this T cell receptor beta chain was found a few times. This record comes from a study of identical twins. Template switching supplied a universal primer site; unique molecular identifiers were carried on the cDNA. TCRdb re-analysed the 5' RACE reads in MiXCR, keeping a single row per CDR3 protein. The sample has some 900,000 distinct CDR3 sequences; approximately 13% are singletons. This CDR3 has 13 amino acids. Trimming cost V 5 bases and J 9 bases; bases outside gene matches: 4. Germline V lookup: CDR1 SEHNR, CDR2 FQNEAQ (reference sequence). Healthy Caucasian donors formed the entire cohort. The same sample was also used in a study of yellow fever vaccine responses in identical twins.

This clonotype originated in a woman younger than 30 in good health. Sequenced: PBMCs. V usage is TRBV7-9 and J usage is TRBJ2-1; TRBD2 matches 10 bases. The CDR3 DNA follows: TGTGCCAGCAGCCCGCGGACTAGCGGTGAGCAGTTCTTC. It specifies CASSPRTSGEQFF.